This TCR beta chain is from a study of blood T cell repertoires in COVID-19. Overall study: Spain, Italy and the United States supplied samples that represented acute and convalescent COVID-19.

The CDR3 runs 18 residues. From germline, CDR1 is GTSNPN and CDR2 SVGIG (reference sequence). After removal of 3 bases from V and 5 bases from J, the junction contained 20 bases not matched to a gene. As handled by the study authors: Researchers report that nucleated cell counts were estimated from reference gene primer amplification. Generated by immunoSEQ multiplex PCR, the TCRdb table keeps only in-frame clones and is missing some. V and J calls and clone size are as listed in that table; D and trimming were resolved from the DNA. The profile shows about 220,000 clones, over 75% of them singletons.

The chain has TRBV30 and TRBJ1-2, with TRBD1 matching 8 bases. The clonotype comes from a human donor in a cohort sampled during active COVID-19. The sample taken for sequencing was peripheral blood. The CDR3 DNA is TGTGCCTGGAGCGGATCCAGACTGGGGACAGGCTCTAGATATGGCTACACCTTC. Its translation is CAWSGSRLGTGSRYGYTF.